The 14 T cell receptor beta chains below come from one sample, sequenced in a study of cytomegalovirus exposure and HLA in healthy donors. PCR involved 60 Vbeta and 13 Jbeta primers. Libraries were prepared by immunoSEQ multiplex PCR; TCRdb keeps only in-frame clonotypes and omits some of them. This sample's clone table lists fewer than 85,000 clones. The sample taken for sequencing was PBMCs. Receptors were obtained from a female donor in good health and CMV-seropositive.

The rearrangement uses TRBV29-1 and TRBJ1-2; a possible D gene is TRBD1 (5 bases). This CDR3 has 14 amino acids. Germline values: CDR1 SQVTM, CDR2 ANQGSEA. The germline V and J ends were trimmed by 6 bases and 0 bases, with 14 bases remaining between them. The CDR3 loop is CSVTERPSNYGYTF. The CDR3 DNA reads TGCAGCGTGACAGAAAGGCCTTCTAACTATGGCTACACCTTC.

The CDR3 DNA reads TGTGCCAGCAGCTTGCGGGGGGGCGGGTTCCTCGATACGCAGTATTTT. It yields the protein CASSLRGGGFLDTQYF. J is TRBJ2-3 and V is TRBV7-2; 9 nucleotides agree with TRBD2. Per germline, CDR1 SGHTA and CDR2 FQGNSA. V trimming: 3 bases; J trimming: 6 bases; junction bases outside the gene matches: 10. The CDR3 contains 16 residues.

The V and J genes are TRBV10-2 and TRBJ2-1, with a weak D call TRBD2 (7 bases). Trimming took 4 bases from V and 8 from J, leaving 18 bases between them. Germline V gene data show CDR1 as WSHSY and CDR2 as SAAADI. The CDR3 is 15 amino acids. The CDR3 DNA is TGCGCCAGCAGTGTGGGGGGCGGGGGTGGGGATGAGCAGTTCTTC. Amino acid sequence: CASSVGGGGGDEQFF.

The J gene is TRBJ1-2, the V gene TRBV6-5; no clear D gene. The CDR3 contains 15 residues. Trimming took 1 base from V and 1 from J, leaving 10 bases between them. Germline assignment: CDR1 MNHEY and CDR2 SVGAGI. For the CDR3, the DNA is TGTGCCAGCAGTTACTACGTGGCGGATAACTATGGCTACACCTTC. This encodes CASSYYVADNYGYTF.

This chain links TRBV7-9 with TRBJ1-2, with 8 bases aligning to TRBD1. Trimming at V came to 5 bases and at J to 4 bases, leaving 9 bases not matched to a gene. The germline V gene encodes CDR1 SEHNR and CDR2 FQNEAQ (reference sequence). The CDR3 extends over 15 amino acids. CDR3 in DNA: TGTGCCAGCAGCCCTCGGACAGGGAGGGCCTATGGCTACACCTTC. This codes for CASSPRTGRAYGYTF.

This chain uses TRBV18 with TRBJ1-1; 9 bases align to TRBD1. Germline trimming cut 2 bases from V and 0 bases from J; bases unmatched to any gene: 10. The CDR3 is 18 amino acids. CDR1 is KGHSH, CDR2 LQKENI, per germline. CDR3 residues: CASSPNLLQGAVNTEAFF. CDR3 DNA sequence: TGTGCCAGCTCACCAAACCTTCTACAGGGGGCTGTGAACACTGAAGCTTTCTTT.

The chain couples TRBV18 to TRBJ2-1, with D maybe TRBD2 (5 bases). CDR3 length equals 15 residues. Germline V gene lookup returns CDR1 KGHSH and CDR2 LQKENI. Trimming took 2 bases from V and 10 from J, leaving 18 bases between them. The CDR3 spells CASSPSFPTGGEQFF. The CDR3 DNA follows: TGTGCCAGCTCACCAAGCTTTCCGACGGGCGGGGAGCAGTTCTTC. Looking up the rest from reference TRBV18 and TRBJ2-1 gives the full variable domain: NAGVMQNPRHLVRRRGQEARLRCSPMKGHSHVYWYRQLPEEGLKFMVYLQKENIIDESGMPKERFSAEFPKEGPSILRIQQVVRGDSAAYFCASSPSFPTGGEQFFGPGTRLTVL.

The J gene is TRBJ1-3, the V gene TRBV18; 7 bases are shared with TRBD1. The CDR3 is 15 amino acids. With V trimmed by 3 bases and J by 4 bases, 6 bases remained unmatched. Germline-derived CDR1 and CDR2 are KGHSH and LQKENI. The CDR3 nucleotides are TGTGCCAGCTCACCTCCGACAGGGAGAGGAAACACCATATATTTT. It encodes CASSPPTGRGNTIYF.

This chain links TRBV6-1 with TRBJ2-2; TRBD2 aligns across 8 bases. V gave up 6 bases and J gave up 6 bases; unmatched junction bases: 6. The CDR3 is 14 residues long. From germline, CDR1 is MNHNS and CDR2 SASEGT. The CDR3 loop reads CASRSGGVPGELFF. CDR3 coding DNA: TGTGCCAGCAGAAGCGGGGGAGTCCCCGGGGAGCTGTTTTTT.

The J gene is TRBJ2-1, the V gene TRBV4-1, with 14 bases fitting TRBD2. The CDR3 is made up of 19 amino acids. Unmatched junction bases numbered 11, after V lost 2 bases and J lost 5 bases. Germline CDR1 and CDR2: MGHRA and YSYEKL. CDR3 region: CASSQYTGTSGGGHNEQFF. CDR3 DNA sequence: TGCGCCAGCAGCCAATATACCGGGACTAGCGGGGGAGGGCACAATGAGCAGTTCTTC.

With regard to this clone: The junction differs from germline at one of its ends, possibly a read error. The chain is built from TRBV11-2 and TRBJ2-7; 8 bases agree with TRBD1. The CDR3 length is 12 residues. CDR1 and CDR2 (germline): SGHAT, FQNNGV. CDR3 in DNA: TGTGCCAGCAGCCTCCGGACAGGGAGGAACTTCTTC. Amino acids: CASSLRTGRNFF.

This rearrangement joins TRBV7-2 to TRBJ2-1; no clear D gene. Trimming cost V 5 bases and J 1 base, with 12 bases left between them. The CDR3 covers 15 residues. CDR1 is SGHTA and CDR2 is FQGNSA in the germline V gene. CDR3 sequence (DNA): TGTGCCAGCAGCCTGAGCTCGGAGTCCTACAATGAGCAGTTCTTC. This encodes CASSLSSESYNEQFF. Supplemented by reference TRBV7-2 and TRBJ2-1, the full variable domain reads GAGVSQSPSNKVTEKGKDVELRCDPISGHTALYWYRQSLGQGLEFLIYFQGNSAPDKSGLPSDRFSAERTGGSVSTLTIQRTQQEDSAVYLCASSLSSESYNEQFFGPGTRLTVL.

The chain carries TRBV27 and TRBJ2-7, with TRBD1 matching over 7 bases. Trimming removed 4 bases from V and 5 bases from J; junction bases left unmatched: 8. Germline loops: CDR1 MNHEY, CDR2 SMNVEV (reference sequence). The CDR3 runs to 14 residues. The CDR3 protein is CASSSGHRGNEQYF. CDR3 coding DNA: TGTGCCAGCAGTTCCGGACACAGGGGTAACGAGCAGTACTTC.

The gene calls are TRBV4-1 and TRBJ1-6; 9 nucleotides agree with TRBD1. Germline values: CDR1 MGHRA, CDR2 YSYEKL. This CDR3 has 15 residues. J was trimmed by 10 bases and V by 3 bases; bases with no gene match: 7. This CDR3 reads CASSQGQGLVSPLHF. In DNA form, the CDR3 reads TGCGCCAGCAGCCAGGGACAGGGATTAGTATCACCCCTCCACTTT.